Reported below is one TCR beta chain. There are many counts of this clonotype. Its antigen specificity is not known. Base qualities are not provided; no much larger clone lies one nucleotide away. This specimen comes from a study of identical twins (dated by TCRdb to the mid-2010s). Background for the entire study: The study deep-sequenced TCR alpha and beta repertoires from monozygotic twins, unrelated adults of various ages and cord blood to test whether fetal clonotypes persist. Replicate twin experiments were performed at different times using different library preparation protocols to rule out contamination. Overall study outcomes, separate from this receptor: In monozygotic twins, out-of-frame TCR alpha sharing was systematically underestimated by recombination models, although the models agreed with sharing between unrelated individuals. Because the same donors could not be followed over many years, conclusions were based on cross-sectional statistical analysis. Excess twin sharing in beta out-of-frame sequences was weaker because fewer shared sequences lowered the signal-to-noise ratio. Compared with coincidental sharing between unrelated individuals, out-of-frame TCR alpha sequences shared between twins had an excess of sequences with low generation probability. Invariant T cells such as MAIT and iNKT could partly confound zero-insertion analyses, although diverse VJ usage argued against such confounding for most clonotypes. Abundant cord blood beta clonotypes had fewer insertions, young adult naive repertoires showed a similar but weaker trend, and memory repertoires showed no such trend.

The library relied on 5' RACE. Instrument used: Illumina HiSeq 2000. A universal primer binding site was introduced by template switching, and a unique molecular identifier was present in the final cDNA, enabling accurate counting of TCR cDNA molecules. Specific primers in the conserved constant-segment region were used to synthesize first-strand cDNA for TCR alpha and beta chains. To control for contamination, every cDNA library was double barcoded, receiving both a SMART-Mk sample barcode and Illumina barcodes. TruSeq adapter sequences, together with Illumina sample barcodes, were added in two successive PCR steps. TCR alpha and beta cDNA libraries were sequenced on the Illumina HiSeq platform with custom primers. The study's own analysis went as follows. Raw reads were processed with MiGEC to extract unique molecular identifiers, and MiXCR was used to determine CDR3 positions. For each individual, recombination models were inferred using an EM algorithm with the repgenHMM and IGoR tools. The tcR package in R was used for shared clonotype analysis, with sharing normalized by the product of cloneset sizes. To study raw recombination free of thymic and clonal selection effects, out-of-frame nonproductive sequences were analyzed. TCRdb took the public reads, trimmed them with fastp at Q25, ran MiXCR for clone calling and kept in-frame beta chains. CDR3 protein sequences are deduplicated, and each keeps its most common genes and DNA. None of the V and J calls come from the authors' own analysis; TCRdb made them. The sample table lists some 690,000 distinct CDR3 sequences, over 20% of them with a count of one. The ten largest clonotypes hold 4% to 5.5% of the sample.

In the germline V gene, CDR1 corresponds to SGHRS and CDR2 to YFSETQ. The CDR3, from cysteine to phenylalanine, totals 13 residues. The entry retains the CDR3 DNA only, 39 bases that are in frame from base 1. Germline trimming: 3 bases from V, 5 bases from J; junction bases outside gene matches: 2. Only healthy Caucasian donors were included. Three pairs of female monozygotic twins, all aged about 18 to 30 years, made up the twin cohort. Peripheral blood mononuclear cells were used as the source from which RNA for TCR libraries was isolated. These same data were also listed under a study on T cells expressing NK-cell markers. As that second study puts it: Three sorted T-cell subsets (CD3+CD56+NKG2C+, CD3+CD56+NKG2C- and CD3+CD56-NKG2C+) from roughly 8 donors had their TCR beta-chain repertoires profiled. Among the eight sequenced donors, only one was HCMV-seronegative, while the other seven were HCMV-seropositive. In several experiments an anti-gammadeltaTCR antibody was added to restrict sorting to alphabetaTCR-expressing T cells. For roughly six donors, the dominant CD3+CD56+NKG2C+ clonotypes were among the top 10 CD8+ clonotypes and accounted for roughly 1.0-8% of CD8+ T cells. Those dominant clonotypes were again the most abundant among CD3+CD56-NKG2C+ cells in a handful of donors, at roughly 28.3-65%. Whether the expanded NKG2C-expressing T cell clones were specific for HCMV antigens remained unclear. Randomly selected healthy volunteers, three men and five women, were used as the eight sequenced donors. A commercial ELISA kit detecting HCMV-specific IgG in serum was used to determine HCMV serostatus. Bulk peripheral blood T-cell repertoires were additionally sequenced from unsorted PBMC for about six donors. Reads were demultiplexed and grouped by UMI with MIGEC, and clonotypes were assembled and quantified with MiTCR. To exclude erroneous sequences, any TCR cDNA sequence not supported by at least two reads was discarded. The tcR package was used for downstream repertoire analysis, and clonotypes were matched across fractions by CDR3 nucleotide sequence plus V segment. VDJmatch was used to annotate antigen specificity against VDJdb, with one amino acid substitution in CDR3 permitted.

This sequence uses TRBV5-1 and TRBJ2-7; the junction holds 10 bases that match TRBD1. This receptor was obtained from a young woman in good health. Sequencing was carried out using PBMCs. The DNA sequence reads TGCGCCAGCAGCTCCGGGACAGGGGACGAGCAGTACTTC. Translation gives CASSSGTGDEQYF. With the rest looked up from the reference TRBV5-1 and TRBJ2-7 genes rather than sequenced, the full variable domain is KAGVTQTPRYLIKTRGQQVTLSCSPISGHRSVSWYQQTPGQGLQFLFEYFSETQRNKGNFPGRFSGRQFSNSRSEMNVSTLELGDSALYLCASSSGTGDEQYFGPGTRLTVT.